This T cell receptor beta chain stems from a study of radiation and T cells in renal cell carcinoma. Study outcomes and limitations: Pretreatment tumor biopsies were lacking, so baseline clonotypes are unknown.

Clones were read by immunoSEQ multiplex PCR, and TCRdb kept only the in-frame ones, dropping some. Of some 110,000 clones in the sample, about four fifths were seen once. Noted time point: baseline pretreatment blood. Treatment indicated: 15 Gy SBRT to primary tumor, nephrectomy 4 weeks later. The patient's renal cell carcinoma had clear cell pathology. Germline values: CDR1 LGHNA, CDR2 YNFKEQ. Trimming pared 1 base from V and 0 bases from J, leaving 9 bases between. This CDR3 is built from 16 residues. In the case of this clone: Its antigen remains unidentified.

Sequenced here: blood, sampled from a patient whose treatment included radiotherapy and nephrectomy. This receptor was obtained from a woman in her sixties or seventies with renal cell carcinoma. The rearrangement joins TRBV4-2 to TRBJ2-2; no clear D. CDR3 region: CASSQVRGANTGELFF. DNA for the CDR3: TGTGCCAGCAGCCAAGTACGTGGGGCGAACACCGGGGAGCTGTTTTTT.